This is a list of T cell receptor beta chains from one sample in a study of cytomegalovirus exposure and HLA in healthy donors. The data were produced by immunoSEQ multiplex PCR, yet TCRdb's version contains in-frame clones alone and is incomplete. The data show approximately 40,000 clones, with roughly 82% seen just once and roughly a tenth held by the top ten. Sequenced material: PBMCs. The receptors here all came from a young woman in good health and CMV-seropositive. CDR3s include the opening cysteine and the closing phenylalanine or tryptophan. D genes are given only for firm matches. Clone size, where shown, is once, few, many, or a class for clones that have expanded.

once | 13 | TRBJ2-3 | TRBV27 | . | CASRPLSTDTQYF | TGTGCCAGCAGACCCCTATCAACAGATACGCAGTATTTT
. | 15 | TRBJ2-3 | TRBV13 | TRBD2 | CASSSAGGRTDTQYF | TGTGCCAGCAGCTCTGCGGGGGGCCGCACAGATACGCAGTATTTT
. | 15 | TRBJ2-5 | TRBV30 | TRBD2 | CAWSGGGTRQETQYF | TGTGCCTGGAGTGGGGGAGGGACTCGTCAGGAGACCCAGTACTTC
. | 13 | TRBJ2-5 | TRBV6-5 | TRBD1 | CASRQGAVETQYF | TGTGCCAGCAGACAGGGGGCGGTGGAGACCCAGTACTTC
. | 18 | TRBJ1-3 | TRBV28 | . | CASSPIGKTGDSGNTIYF | TGTGCCAGCAGTCCGATCGGAAAGACAGGCGACTCTGGAAACACCATATATTTT
. | 12 | TRBJ2-3 | TRBV2 | . | CASREGGDTQYF | TGTGCCAGCAGGGAGGGTGGGGATACGCAGTATTTT
. | 15 | TRBJ2-3 | TRBV6-5 | TRBD2 | CASSYLRGGRDTQYF | TGTGCCAGCAGTTATTTGCGGGGGGGGCGAGATACGCAGTATTTT
. | 15 | TRBJ2-1 | TRBV5-1 | TRBD2 | CASCPWASGVNEQFF | TGCGCCAGCTGTCCGTGGGCTAGCGGGGTCAATGAGCAGTTCTTC
. | 14 | TRBJ1-5 | TRBV30 | . | CAWSVGQFNQPQHF | TGTGCCTGGAGTGTAGGACAGTTTAATCAGCCCCAGCATTTT
once | 14 | TRBJ1-2 | TRBV13 | TRBD1 | CASSPGQTNYGYTF | TGTGCCAGCAGCCCGGGACAGACTAACTATGGCTACACCTTC
. | 16 | TRBJ2-1 | TRBV27 | TRBD2 | CASSSRTSGKGDEQFF | TGTGCCAGCAGTTCCAGGACTAGCGGGAAGGGTGATGAGCAGTTCTTC
. | 17 | TRBJ1-2 | TRBV11-2 | TRBD1 | CASSLPNPGQFNYGYTF | TGTGCCAGCAGCTTACCTAACCCGGGACAGTTTAACTATGGCTACACCTTC
. | 15 | TRBJ1-1 | TRBV9 | . | CASSVDLTENTEAFF | TGTGCCAGCAGCGTGGACCTGACAGAGAACACTGAAGCTTTCTTT